This T cell receptor (beta chain) is from a study of blood T cells in healthy people across ages. Between the trimmed V and J ends, which lost 0 bases and 5 bases, there was a span of 17 bases. Germline CDR1 and CDR2: SGHRS and YFSETQ. The CDR3 is 16 residues long. This clonotype was seen a few times. A J-beta primer mix and a sample-barcoded 5' primer were used in a second PCR of about 7 to 11 cycles. From the 5' RACE reads, TCRdb called clonotypes with MiXCR, one entry per CDR3 protein. The data hold around 1,900,000 distinct CDR3 sequences, with about 39% observed a single time. The sample taken for sequencing was blood. This sequence joins TRBV5-1 and TRBJ1-2; TRBD1 is a possible D gene (5 bases). This clonotype originated in a human donor in good health. This CDR3 reads CASSLAGGLAMYGYTF. As DNA, the CDR3 is TGCGCCAGCAGCTTGGCCGGGGGACTCGCCATGTATGGCTACACCTTC.